This T cell receptor beta chain comes out of a study of cytomegalovirus exposure and HLA in healthy donors. Overall study results and limits: Some V segments could not be told apart, so they were left out, TRBV6-2 and TRBV6-3 among them. Listed as cytomegalovirus-associated were 164 TCR beta chains. Evidence from a later analysis indicated that most CMV-associated TCR beta chains looked HLA-restricted.

The study ran its PCR with 60 Vbeta and 13 Jbeta primers. Data came from immunoSEQ multiplex PCR; TCRdb stores just in-frame clones and leaves some out. The sample holds some 110,000 clones, around three quarters seen once. The sample holds one count of this clone. What it binds is not known. The CDR3 has 16 amino acids. The trim removed 1 base at V and 9 bases at J, leaving 12 bases unmatched. Germline V gives CDR1 LNHNV, CDR2 YYDKDF (reference sequence). Participants comprised healthy donors of bone marrow. The specimen sequenced was PBMCs. The V call is TRBV15, the J call TRBJ2-1, with TRBD2 matching over 7 bases. The sequence was obtained from a young man in good health and CMV-seropositive. For the CDR3, the DNA is TGTGCCACCAGCAGAGGGGGAGGGACTGGGTATATTGAGCAGTTCTTC. It translates to CATSRGGGTGYIEQFF. Drawing the rest from reference TRBV15 and TRBJ2-1, the complete variable domain is DAMVIQNPRYQVTQFGKPVTLSCSQTLNHNVMYWYQQKSSQAPKLLFHYYDKDFNNEADTPDNFQSRRPNTSFCFLDIRSPGLGDTAMYLCATSRGGGTGYIEQFFGPGTRLTVL.